The T cell receptor beta chain under discussion was sequenced for a study of prognosis after radiotherapy for stage I lung cancer. Turning to the study itself: Concurrently with stereotactic body radiotherapy, no other therapy was received by any patient. Study-wide findings and caveats: Determination of whether the expanded TCR clones were tumor-specific was not performed.

CDR1 is SGHVS and CDR2 is FQNEAQ in the germline V gene. V shed 3 bases and J 4 bases; nucleotides not matched to a gene: 12. The CDR3 totals 19 residues. This clonotype has ten or more counts. Its antigen is not identified. With two-round multiplex PCR, TCR beta CDR3 sequences were amplified from genomic DNA. Primers were specific to each TRBV and TRBJ gene in first-round PCR. TCRdb reprocessed the multiplex PCR reads via MiXCR and lists one record per CDR3 protein. Found here are around 51,000 distinct CDR3 sequences, about 37% of them singletons; the top ten hold about a tenth. The TCR originated in a donor aged 50 or older with non-small cell lung cancer. This sequence joins TRBV7-8 and TRBJ2-1, with 13 bases fitting TRBD2. The sequenced sample was PBMCs, obtained before or after stereotactic body radiation therapy (not recorded which). The CDR3 nucleotides read TGTGCCAGCAGCTTGAGTAGGGTCCGGACTAGCGGGAGATACAATGAGCAGTTCTTC. Its translation is CASSLSRVRTSGRYNEQFF.